This T cell receptor (beta chain) was retrieved from a study of T cell responses to AZD1222 COVID-19 vaccine. General study results and limits: Along spike, vaccine-associated CD4 TCRs were found throughout, with dominance at 160-218 and 743-854. It was only a handful of AZD1222 recipients who were seropositive at baseline.

Comments on this clone: What it binds is unknown. This specimen includes other DNA sequences encoding the same CDR3.

V lost 2 bases and J lost 4, with 11 bases in between. The CDR3 has 14 residues. Germline CDR1 and CDR2: MDHEN and SYDVKM. The table came from immunoSEQ multiplex PCR; TCRdb's copy has only in-frame clones and leaves some out. The data show about 160,000 clones, 88% seen once. The receptor was derived from an adult in good health. The sample in question was peripheral blood, obtained on day 0 of AZD1222 vaccination. The V and J genes are TRBV28 and TRBJ1-2, with a tentative D call TRBD1 (5 bases). The CDR3 spells CASSLGQGSYGYTF. The CDR3 DNA follows: TGTGCCAGCAGTTTAGGGCAGGGTTCCTATGGCTACACCTTC.